Below are 21 T cell receptor beta chains sequenced from a single sample in a study of cytomegalovirus exposure and HLA in healthy donors. PCR primers comprised 60 Vbeta and 13 Jbeta primers. Libraries were prepared by immunoSEQ multiplex PCR; TCRdb keeps only in-frame clonotypes and omits some of them. The sample lists some 150,000 clones, approximately 80% occurring once. Material for sequencing was PBMCs. The receptors were sampled from a woman aged 40-49 years in good health and CMV-seronegative.

This rearrangement joins TRBV19 to TRBJ2-1, with TRBD1 matching 7 bases. With V trimmed by 7 bases and J by 0 bases, 3 bases remained unmatched. The CDR3 sequence is 14 residues long. Germline V gene sequence: CDR1 LNHDA, CDR2 SQIVND (reference sequence). The CDR3 region is CASTGQSSYNEQFF. CDR3 nucleotides: TGTGCCAGTACGGGACAGAGCTCCTACAATGAGCAGTTCTTC.

V and J are TRBV6-6 and TRBJ1-1; 9 bases match TRBD1. The germline V gene has CDR1 MNHNY and CDR2 SVGAGI (reference sequence). The V gene end was trimmed by 5 bases and the J gene end by 4 bases; junction bases not matched to a gene: 5. The CDR3 totals 14 residues. This CDR3 reads CASSITGGITEAFF. As DNA, the CDR3 is TGTGCCAGCAGTATCACAGGGGGCATCACTGAAGCTTTCTTT.

The V gene is TRBV7-3, the J gene TRBJ2-1; 10 bases line up with TRBD1. The CDR3 is made up of 15 amino acids. V was clipped by 5 bases and J by 5 bases; unmatched bases: 6. CDR1 and CDR2 from the germline V gene are SGHTA and FQGTGA. The CDR3 DNA is TGTGCCAGCAGCCCCCGACAGGGGGCGAACAATGAGCAGTTCTTC. It specifies CASSPRQGANNEQFF.

J is TRBJ2-7 and V is TRBV5-1, with TRBD2 matching 11 bases. The germline V gene encodes CDR1 SGHRS and CDR2 YFSETQ. V lost 4 bases and J lost 3; bases outside the gene matches: 6. CDR3 length equals 15 residues. CDR3 sequence reads: CASSRDTSGSYEQYF. CDR3 DNA sequence: TGCGCCAGCAGCCGCGATACTAGCGGGAGCTACGAGCAGTACTTC.

V usage is TRBV19 and J usage is TRBJ2-7; D is perhaps TRBD2 (5 bases). Germline loops: CDR1 LNHDA, CDR2 SQIVND (reference sequence). This CDR3 comprises 14 residues. V lost 3 bases and J lost 7, with 16 bases in between. Here the CDR3 reads CASSIPGKTMEQYF. CDR3 DNA sequence: TGTGCCAGTAGTATCCCGGGAAAAACTATGGAGCAGTACTTC.

This clone appeared a single time. V gene TRBV5-1 combines with J gene TRBJ2-3; D may be TRBD1 (6 bases). V lost 2 bases to trimming and J lost 5 bases, with 9 bases between them. CDR3 size: 13 residues. Germline CDR1 is SGHRS and CDR2 is YFSETQ. CDR3 nucleotides: TGCGCCAGCAGCTTCCAGGGGAAAGATACGCAGTATTTT. It yields the protein CASSFQGKDTQYF.

The V call is TRBV5-1, the J call TRBJ1-2; 8 bases fit TRBD1. Germline values: CDR1 SGHRS, CDR2 YFSETQ. The CDR3 runs 15 residues. V gave up 2 bases and J gave up 7 bases; unmatched junction bases: 10. The CDR3 DNA reads as TGCGCCAGCAGCTTAGACCCGGACAGGGAGCGTGGCTACACCTTC. Translated: CASSLDPDRERGYTF.

Notes on this clone: The junction differs from germline at one of its ends, possibly a read error. The chain links TRBV28 to TRBJ2-3, with D possibly TRBD1 on 6 matching bases. This CDR3 is built from 17 residues. The germline V gene has CDR1 MDHEN and CDR2 SYDVKM. CDR3 sequence (DNA): TGTGCCAGCGACCGGGACAAATTCATTCAGAGCATAGATACGCAGTATTTT. This codes for CASDRDKFIQSIDTQYF.

The CDR3 protein is CASSPGFRNQPQHF. DNA for the CDR3: TGTGCCAGCAGTCCAGGGTTTCGCAATCAGCCCCAGCATTTT. The V gene is TRBV6-5, the J gene TRBJ1-5; D perhaps matches TRBD1 (5 bases). This CDR3 is 14 amino acids long. The V gene's germline CDR1 is MNHEY and CDR2 SVGAGI. V was pared by 5 bases and J by 2 bases, with 10 bases between.

The chain links TRBV27 to TRBJ1-5; the D is unclear. The CDR3 sequence is 16 residues long. The germline V gene encodes CDR1 MNHEY and CDR2 SMNVEV (reference sequence). The V end was cut by 3 bases, the J end by 0 bases, with 12 bases between. The CDR3 sequence: CASSFNTNYSNQPQHF. The CDR3 DNA is TGTGCCAGCAGTTTCAACACCAACTATAGCAATCAGCCCCAGCATTTT.

J is TRBJ1-2 and V is TRBV5-6; D remains ambiguous. Deletions cut 4 bases from V and 13 bases from J, with 17 bases between. The length of the CDR3 is 12 residues. Per the germline V gene, CDR1 is SGHDT and CDR2 is YYEEEE. CDR3 residues: CASSDPRGWATF. The CDR3 coding sequence is TGTGCCAGCAGCGATCCCCGGGGATGGGCCACCTTC.

This clone was recorded a few times. This sequence joins TRBV6-5 and TRBJ2-7; TRBD1 agrees at 8 bases. J lost 4 bases, V lost 5 bases, and 7 bases had no gene match. CDR1 and CDR2 from the germline V gene are MNHEY and SVGAGI. This CDR3 region has 14 residues. The CDR3, as DNA: TGTGCCAGCAGTGCCTCGACAGGGGCTTACGAGCAGTACTTC. Protein: CASSASTGAYEQYF.

This clone was recorded once. This sequence joins TRBV7-9 and TRBJ1-1; D call uncertain. The V end was cut by 5 bases, the J end by 3 bases, with 4 bases between. This CDR3 comprises 11 residues. Germline lookup yields CDR1 SEHNR and CDR2 FQNEAQ (reference sequence). The chain's CDR3 is CASSPYTEAFF. As DNA, the CDR3 is TGTGCCAGCAGCCCCTACACTGAAGCTTTCTTT.

The chain uses TRBV5-1 and TRBJ2-7; 7 nucleotides agree with TRBD2. V was clipped by 0 bases and J by 0 bases; unmatched bases: 9. Germline V CDR1 and CDR2: SGHRS, YFSETQ. CDR3 length equals 17 residues. In nucleotides, the CDR3 is TGCGCCAGCAGCTTGGTTGGGGGAGGGCCGAGCTCCTACGAGCAGTACTTC. Translation: CASSLVGGGPSSYEQYF.

The chain couples TRBV4-3 to TRBJ1-2; D remains ambiguous. Trimming removed 3 bases at V and 4 bases at J, with 18 bases between. Per germline, CDR1 LGHNA and CDR2 YSLEER. This CDR3 is 16 amino acids long. CDR3 sequence: CASSQAQEGSIYGYTF. Here the CDR3 DNA reads TGCGCCAGCAGCCAGGCCCAGGAGGGATCAATCTATGGCTACACCTTC.

The CDR3 sequence: CASSFWGGTYNEQFF. In nucleotides, the CDR3 is TGTGCCAGCAGCTTCTGGGGAGGGACCTACAATGAGCAGTTCTTC. This chain uses TRBV7-9 with TRBJ2-1; 7 bases are shared with TRBD2. CDR1 is SEHNR and CDR2 is FQNEAQ in the germline V gene (reference sequence). Trimming at V came to 3 bases and at J to 2 bases, leaving 4 bases not matched to a gene. The CDR3 sequence is 15 residues long.

The V and J genes are TRBV6-1 and TRBJ1-2; 7 bases are shared with TRBD1. The CDR3 has 15 amino acids. V was clipped by 6 bases and J by 4 bases; unmatched bases: 11. Germline assignment: CDR1 MNHNS and CDR2 SASEGT. The CDR3: CASSRGAGGVYGYTF. Here the CDR3 DNA reads TGTGCCAGCAGCAGGGGGGCAGGGGGAGTCTATGGCTACACCTTC.

There are a few counts of this clone. J is TRBJ1-1 and V is TRBV7-9, with a tentative D call TRBD1 (5 bases). The V end lost 2 bases, the J end lost 1 base, and 17 bases lay between the germline ends. The CDR3 is made up of 17 amino acids. CDR1 is SEHNR and CDR2 is FQNEAQ in the germline V gene (reference sequence). CDR3 residues: CASSLTLLAGSNTEAFF. In nucleotides, the CDR3 is TGTGCCAGCAGCTTAACCCTCCTGGCAGGGTCGAACACTGAAGCTTTCTTT.

This clone was found once. The CDR3 coding sequence is TGTGCCAGCAGTGTGAGGGGGAATGAGCAGTTCTTC. Encoded protein: CASSVRGNEQFF. This sequence joins TRBV2 and TRBJ2-1; D might be TRBD1 (6 bases). CDR1 and CDR2 from the germline V gene are SNHLY and FYNNEI. V dropped 4 bases and J dropped 7 bases, with 8 bases sitting between them. The CDR3 sequence is 12 residues long.

The genes are TRBV5-6 and TRBJ2-2; 9 nucleotides align to TRBD2. This CDR3 has 14 residues. V lost 4 bases, J lost 7 bases, and 5 bases stayed unmatched. CDR1 SGHDT and CDR2 YYEEEE come from the germline V gene. This chain's CDR3 is CASSRTSALGELFF. CDR3 DNA sequence: TGTGCCAGCAGCCGGACTAGCGCCCTCGGGGAGCTGTTTTTT.

The V and J genes are TRBV19 and TRBJ1-2; a weak D match, TRBD1 (5 bases). The CDR3 runs 18 residues. V lost 3 bases and J 5 bases, leaving 25 bases between the germline ends. Germline V gene data show CDR1 as LNHDA and CDR2 as SQIVND (reference sequence). The CDR3: CASSITWLTGVASYGYTF. The CDR3 DNA reads as TGTGCCAGTAGTATCACTTGGCTGACGGGGGTGGCCTCATATGGCTACACCTTC.